This T cell receptor beta chain derives from a study of blood T cell repertoires in COVID-19. At the level of the study: COVID-19 samples, acute and convalescent, were from the United States, Italy and Spain.

Sequenced by immunoSEQ multiplex PCR; TCRdb stores in-frame clones only, minus some. The repertoire holds under 300,000 clones, with 88% as singletons. This clone turned up a few times. This study enrolled people aged roughly 18 to 100 from under 25 US geographic areas. Among Cohort 3 donors, those recovered had two negative PCRs, clearance, or symptom resolution. The sequencing input was PBMCs or T cells enriched from blood (not recorded which). The sequence derives from a woman aged 45 to 65 who had recovered from COVID-19.

CDR3 in DNA: TGTGCCAGCAGCAGAGATGGCAGGGGTTTAACTAATGAAAAACTGTTTTTT. Translating it yields CASSRDGRGLTNEKLFF. The chain couples TRBV9 to TRBJ1-4; D might be TRBD1 (6 bases). CDR1 is SGDLS, CDR2 YYNGEE, per germline. This CDR3 is 17 amino acids long. The V gene lost 4 bases and the J gene lost 1 base, with 17 bases spanning the gap.